The following is a T cell receptor beta chain sequence with its context. This entry is derived from a study of sequential checkpoint blockade in melanoma. Assay: immunoSEQ multiplex PCR; the TCRdb copy retains only in-frame clones and omits some. The data hold roughly 34,000 clones, with around nine tenths observed a single time. Trimming removed 2 bases from V and 2 bases from J; junction bases left unmatched: 9. CDR1 and CDR2 (germline): LGHNA, YSLEER. This CDR3 spans 16 amino acids. Treatment of the sample: randomized to nivolumab then ipilimumab (arm A) or the reverse (arm B). Live CD3+CD8+ CD19− CD56− cells were sorted from PBMCs.

The receptor was isolated from a human donor with melanoma. The V gene is TRBV4-3, the J gene TRBJ2-7, with 7 bases fitting TRBD1. Here the sequenced sample was CD8+ T cells sorted from blood (inferred from file names), taken from a patient given nivolumab and ipilimumab in sequence. As DNA, the CDR3 is TGCGCCAGCAGCCAACACCGGGGCCAGGGGGCCTACGAGCAGTACTTC. Residues: CASSQHRGQGAYEQYF.